A single sample gave rise to the 18 T cell receptor beta chains below, sequenced in a study of vaccination and CD4 T cells after COVID-19 (dated by TCRdb to between 2021 and 2024). Reading the label with the study, this specimen's treatment or condition is: approximately nine-day PBMC culture with coronavirus spike peptide pools or control peptides (ViraFEST assay). CD4+ T cells from unexposed donors were collected before the COVID-19 pandemic (2011-2018). These receptors have no identified antigens. The method behind the library was PCR. The sequencer listed for this sample is Illumina iSeq 100. At the Johns Hopkins FTIC core, DNA from the cultured CD4+ T cells underwent TCR sequencing with the Oncomine TCR Beta short-read assay. Genomic DNA was extracted from the cultured CD4+ T cells with the QIAamp micro DNA kit. TCRdb itself trimmed the public reads at Q25 with fastp, ran MiXCR and retained productive beta chains. All rows with the same CDR3 protein become a single entry with the most common DNA and genes. In all, the sample holds around 10,000 distinct CDR3 sequences, and around 36% of those were seen once. The top ten clones comprise 14% to 15% of the sample.

The source material was CD4+ T cells from blood, cultured in vitro. The receptors stem from a human donor in good health.

The genes are TRBV21-1 and TRBJ2-7; the D call in the table, TRBD2, was not verified against the DNA. TRBV21-1 is listed as a pseudogene. The CDR3 consists of 14 residues. The CDR3 bases are TGTGCCAGCAGCAAGGCTAGCGGGGTTTACGAGCAGTACTTC. Translation gives CASSKASGVYEQYF.

The V and J genes are TRBV27 and TRBJ2-7; tentatively, D is TRBD1 (6 bases). The CDR3 runs to 17 residues. Trimming removed 5 bases at V and 2 bases at J, with 22 bases between. Per germline, CDR1 MNHEY and CDR2 SMNVEV (reference sequence). CDR3: CASSPIPLAGAPYEQYF. The CDR3, as DNA: TGTGCCAGCAGTCCGATCCCCCTGGCAGGGGCCCCCTACGAGCAGTACTTC.

The chain has TRBV5-4 and TRBJ2-2; TRBD2 agrees at 12 bases. Trimming at V came to 4 bases and at J to 3 bases, leaving 1 base not matched to a gene. Looked up from germline, CDR1 is SGHNT and CDR2 is YYREEE (reference sequence). The CDR3 is 15 residues long. For the CDR3, the DNA is TGTGCCAGCAGCGGACTAGCGGGACACACCGGGGAGCTGTTTTTT. It is translated as CASSGLAGHTGELFF.

CDR3: CASSIDSAYEQYF. In DNA, the CDR3 is TGTGCCAGCAGTATCGACTCAGCCTACGAGCAGTACTTC. The genes are TRBV28 and TRBJ2-7; D is unresolved. CDR1 and CDR2 from the germline V gene are MDHEN and SYDVKM. Trimming left V 5 bases short and J 2 bases short, with 10 bases between. This CDR3 is 13 amino acids long.

This chain's CDR3 is CSAVSGSVGELFF. DNA of the CDR3: TGCAGTGCTGTTAGTGGGTCGGTAGGGGAGCTGTTTTTT. The chain has TRBV20-1 and TRBJ2-2; D gene unclear. Germline V lookup: CDR1 DFQATT, CDR2 SNEGSKA (reference sequence). The V gene lost 5 bases and the J gene lost 8 bases, with 15 bases spanning the gap. The CDR3 runs 13 residues.

This clonotype has just a few counts. This rearrangement joins TRBV11-1 to TRBJ1-1, with a tentative D call TRBD1 (5 bases). The CDR3 has 12 amino acids. Germline-derived CDR1 and CDR2 are SGHAT and FQDESV (reference sequence). Trimming shortened V by 5 bases and J by 5 bases, and 9 bases separated the two germline ends. The CDR3 bases are TGTGCCAGCAGCCCTGACAGAACTGAAGCTTTCTTT. Translating gives CASSPDRTEAFF.

The chain couples TRBV6-2 or TRBV6-3 to TRBJ2-7; TRBD1 matches at 7 bases. Per the germline V gene, CDR1 is MNHEY and CDR2 is SVGEGT. The CDR3 loop spans 16 amino acids. J gave up 4 bases and V 2 bases, and 11 bases lay outside the gene matches. In DNA, the CDR3 is TGTGCCAGCAGTTACCGCCAGGGGGATGGGGGTTACGAGCAGTACTTC. Protein: CASSYRQGDGGYEQYF.

This clonotype was detected only a few times. A junction boundary mismatches the germline segment, possibly from a read error. The rearrangement joins TRBV7-6 to TRBJ2-5; D not resolved. The CDR3 consists of 13 residues. The V gene's germline CDR1 is SGHVS and CDR2 FNYEAQ. The CDR3 reads CASSLVVEETQYF. The DNA of the CDR3 is TGTGCTAGCAGCTTAGTGGTTGAAGAGACCCAGTACTTC. The full variable domain, completed using reference TRBV7-6 and TRBJ2-5, is GAGVSQSPRYKVTKRGQDVALRCDPISGHVSLYWYRQALGQGPEFLTYFNYEAQQDKSGLPNDRFSAERPEGSISTLTIQRTEQRDSAMYRCASSLVVEETQYFGPGTRLLVL.

This clonotype appeared a few times. This sequence joins TRBV15 and TRBJ1-1; D is ambiguous. The CDR3 totals 15 residues. CDR1 LNHNV and CDR2 YYDKDF come from the germline V gene (reference sequence). Trimming stripped 0 bases from V and 1 base from J, with 9 bases between. The CDR3 coding sequence is TGTGCCACCAGCAGAGAACGGTGGACGAACACTGAAGCTTTCTTT. This codes for CATSRERWTNTEAFF.

This sequence joins TRBV12-3 or TRBV12-4 and TRBJ1-3, with D perhaps TRBD1 (5 bases). Trimming removed 6 bases at V and 4 bases at J, with 13 bases between. The CDR3 spans 14 residues. CDR3 DNA: TGTGCCAGCAGCCGGGGGTCAGGGGGAAACACCATATATTTT. Its translation: CASSRGSGGNTIYF.

This rearrangement joins TRBV20-1 to TRBJ1-2; D is ambiguous. The germline V and J ends were trimmed by 2 bases and 4 bases, with 11 bases remaining between them. This CDR3 spans 13 amino acids. Looked up from germline, CDR1 is DFQATT and CDR2 is SNEGSKA (reference sequence). In DNA form, the CDR3 reads TGCAGTGCTAGAAATGGAGCGGCCTATGGCTACACCTTC. This sequence encodes CSARNGAAYGYTF.

This chain joins TRBV11-2 and TRBJ2-5, with D possibly TRBD1 on 6 matching bases. Trimming took off 6 bases at V and 2 bases at J, with 13 bases between the two ends. This CDR3 has 14 amino acids. Germline V lookup: CDR1 SGHAT, CDR2 FQNNGV. CDR3 bases: TGTGCCAGCAGTATGACAGGTGCTCAAGAGACCCAGTACTTC. Its protein is CASSMTGAQETQYF.

The chain recombines TRBV12-3 or TRBV12-4 with TRBJ2-5; D may be TRBD2 (5 bases). V shed 6 bases and J shed 0 bases, with 8 bases lying between them. This CDR3 spans 13 amino acids. CDR3 coding DNA: TGTGCCAGCAGCCAGCGGAACCAAGAGACCCAGTACTTC. Translating gives CASSQRNQETQYF.

V usage is TRBV11-2 and J usage is TRBJ2-5; 7 nucleotides line up with TRBD1. Germline V gene lookup returns CDR1 SGHAT and CDR2 FQNNGV. Unmatched junction bases numbered 9, after V lost 4 bases and J lost 7 bases. The CDR3 sequence is 14 residues long. CDR3 nucleotides: TGTGCCAGCAGCTCGCCGGACAGGCCTTGGACCCAGTACTTC. Residues: CASSSPDRPWTQYF.

The chain links TRBV6-2 or TRBV6-3 to TRBJ1-2, with unresolved D. This CDR3 is built from 16 residues. Between the trimmed V and J ends, which lost 0 bases and 2 bases, there was a span of 13 bases. The germline CDR1 and CDR2 sequences are MNHEY and SVGEGT. As DNA, the CDR3 is TGTGCCAGCAGTTACTCCGTGGGCCTTCCCAACTATGGCTACACCTTC. The encoded protein is CASSYSVGLPNYGYTF.

This CDR3 is CASSLTAGSRSYNEQFF. The CDR3 DNA reads TGTGCCAGCAGTTTAACAGCGGGATCCCGCTCCTACAATGAGCAGTTCTTC. J is TRBJ2-1 and V is TRBV28; 7 bases are shared with TRBD2. The CDR3 is 17 residues long. The germline V gene encodes CDR1 MDHEN and CDR2 SYDVKM. The ends lost 2 bases at V and 0 bases at J; junction bases unmatched: 7.

The V call is TRBV28, the J call TRBJ2-3; 9 nucleotides line up with TRBD1. The V segment lost 8 bases and the J segment 2 bases; nucleotides outside the gene matches: 8. CDR1 and CDR2 from the germline V gene are MDHEN and SYDVKM. The CDR3 sequence is 15 residues long. In DNA form, the CDR3 reads TGTGCCAGCTGGTCCGGGACAGGGAACACAGATACGCAGTATTTT. This sequence encodes CASWSGTGNTDTQYF.

Here the CDR3 DNA reads TGTGCCAGCAGCCTTCAGAGGAACACTGAAGCTTTCTTT. Its translation is CASSLQRNTEAFF. The chain joins TRBV7-2 to TRBJ1-1; D is unclear. This CDR3 spans 13 amino acids. V shed 5 bases and J shed 1 base, with 8 bases lying between them. Germline V CDR1 and CDR2: SGHTA, FQGNSA.